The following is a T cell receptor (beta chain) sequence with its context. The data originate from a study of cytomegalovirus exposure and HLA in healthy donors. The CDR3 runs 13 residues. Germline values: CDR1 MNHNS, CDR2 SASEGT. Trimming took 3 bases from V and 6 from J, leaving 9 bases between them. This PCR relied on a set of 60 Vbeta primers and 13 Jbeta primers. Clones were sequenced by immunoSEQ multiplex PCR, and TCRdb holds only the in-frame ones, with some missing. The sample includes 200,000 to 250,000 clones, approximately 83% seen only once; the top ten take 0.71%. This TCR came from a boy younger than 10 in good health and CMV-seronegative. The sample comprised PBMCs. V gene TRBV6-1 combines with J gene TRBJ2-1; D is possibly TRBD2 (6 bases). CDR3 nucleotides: TGTGCCAGCAGTGAGACTAGAGTCAATGAGCAGTTCTTC. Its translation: CASSETRVNEQFF.